This is a list of T cell receptor beta chains from one sample in a study of response to subunit inactivated influenza vaccine. One entry per CDR3 protein, called by TCRdb with MiXCR from the RT-PCR reads. The sample has roughly 700,000 distinct CDR3 sequences; about 15% are singletons. The sequenced sample was PBMCs from blood, obtained 14 to 15 days before vaccination. These receptors came from a man aged 50-59 years who received an inactivated influenza vaccine. Each CDR3 is given with its conserved first and last residue. A D gene is named only where the DNA matches it firmly. Size values are once, few and many counts, or a class for expanded clones, and some rows have none.

v_gene	abundance	j_gene	d_gene	CDR3aa	CDR3nt
TRBV5-8	.	TRBJ1-1	TRBD1	CASSPRTGFKNTEAFF	TGTGCCAGCAGCCCACGGACAGGGTTTAAGAACACTGAAGCTTTCTTT
TRBV20-1	many	TRBJ2-5	.	CSARDLVGGETQYF	TGCAGTGCTAGAGATCTGGTCGGGGGAGAGACCCAGTACTTC
TRBV29-1	many	TRBJ2-1	TRBD2	CSVRIAGEQFF	TGCAGCGTTAGAATAGCGGGTGAGCAGTTCTTC
TRBV7-8	.	TRBJ2-7	.	CASSLLLDSHYEQYF	TGTGCCAGCAGCTTACTCTTGGACAGCCACTACGAGCAGTACTTC
TRBV30	.	TRBJ2-3	TRBD2	CAWSVAGSGGTGAADTQYF	TGTGCCTGGAGTGTAGCAGGTAGCGGGGGGACGGGGGCAGCGGATACGCAGTATTTT
TRBV6-2/TRBV6-3	.	TRBJ2-2	TRBD2	CASSKLAGVIRELFF	TGTGCCAGCAGTAAACTAGCGGGAGTTATTCGGGAGCTGTTTTTT
TRBV18	few	TRBJ1-6	TRBD1	CASSGQGLGFGSPLHF	TGTGCCAGCTCCGGACAGGGTCTTGGTTTCGGTTCACCCCTCCACTTT
TRBV12-3/TRBV12-4	.	TRBJ1-5	.	CASTRGEQPQHF	TGTGCCAGCACCCGTGGGGAGCAGCCCCAGCATTTT
TRBV5-1	many	TRBJ2-3	TRBD2	CASSPGTSGRSDTQYF	TGCGCCAGCAGCCCTGGGACTAGCGGGAGGTCAGATACGCAGTATTTT
TRBV7-6	.	TRBJ2-1	.	CASSQGMMVSEQFF	TGTGCCAGCAGTCAGGGAATGATGGTGTCTGAGCAGTTCTTC
TRBV12-3/TRBV12-4	.	TRBJ2-7	.	CASSPDPSSYEQYF	TGTGCCAGCAGCCCAGACCCAAGCTCCTACGAGCAGTACTTC
TRBV12-3/TRBV12-4	many	TRBJ2-7	TRBD1	CASSRTGGEQYF	TGTGCCAGCAGTCGTACAGGGGGCGAGCAGTACTTC
TRBV20-1	.	TRBJ2-1	.	CSARAIRDSYNEQFF	TGCAGTGCTAGAGCCATCCGGGACTCTTACAATGAGCAGTTCTTC
TRBV29-1	few	TRBJ2-3	.	CSLKKGTSTDTQYF	TGCAGCCTCAAGAAGGGGACTAGCACAGATACGCAGTATTTT
TRBV6-2/TRBV6-3	.	TRBJ1-5	.	CASSYGGRPQHF	TGTGCCAGCAGTTACGGGGGGAGGCCCCAGCATTTT
TRBV5-1	few	TRBJ2-1	TRBD1	CASSLVDRAYNEQFF	TGCGCCAGCAGCTTGGTGGACAGGGCCTACAATGAGCAGTTCTTC
TRBV10-3	few	TRBJ2-7	TRBD1	CAISDPPGTGTYEQYF	TGTGCCATCAGTGATCCTCCCGGGACAGGAACCTACGAGCAGTACTTC
TRBV5-1	.	TRBJ1-2	TRBD1	CASSRTGMEGYTF	TGCGCCAGCAGCCGGACAGGGATGGAAGGCTACACCTTC
TRBV3-1	.	TRBJ1-4	.	CASSQGTADNEKLFF	TGTGCCAGCAGCCAAGGGACAGCGGATAATGAAAAACTGTTTTTT
TRBV7-6	few	TRBJ2-1	TRBD2	CASSLTPSGVPSYNEQFF	TGTGCCAGCAGCTTAACCCCTAGCGGGGTTCCTTCCTACAATGAGCAGTTCTTC